This TCR beta chain was profiled in a study of response to subunit inactivated influenza vaccine. The study, taken as a whole, reports: Authors suggested each seasonal influenza vaccination recruits few new T cells.

MiXCR, run by TCRdb on the RT-PCR reads, gives a single entry per CDR3 protein. The table includes 560,000 or so distinct CDR3 sequences, roughly 8.2% detected once. Germline CDR1 DFQATT, CDR2 SNEGSKA (reference sequence). Unmatched junction bases numbered 8, after V lost 2 bases and J lost 6 bases. The CDR3 contains 14 residues. This clonotype was seen a few times. Its matching antigen is unknown. The chain is built from TRBV20-1 and TRBJ2-7; 9 nucleotides match TRBD2. The source material was PBMCs from blood, sampled 23 months after vaccination. The source is a man between 50 and 70 years old who received an inactivated influenza vaccine. Written as DNA, the CDR3 is TGCAGTGCTAGACAGATAGCGGGAGCTCGCGAGCAGTACTTC. Translating gives CSARQIAGAREQYF.